This TCR beta chain was found in a study of OX40 agonist ivuxolimab in advanced cancers. Turning to the study itself: Ivuxolimab, which is an agonistic anti-OX40 (CD134) antibody, was administered to the patients. Dose-escalation patients had hepatocellular carcinoma, melanoma, renal cell or head and neck cancer.

As to this clone: Its antigen is unidentified.

Study-wide points: Both blood CD4+ and CD8+ T cells showed clonal growth by week 6 at 0.1 to 3.0 mg/kg. In the expanded peripheral T cells, antigen specificity was never determined.

The method was immunoSEQ multiplex PCR; TCRdb's version includes in-frame clones alone and lacks a portion of them. The sample consists of 20,000 to 25,000 clones, roughly 72% of them appearing once. In germline, CDR1 is MNHEY, CDR2 SMNVEV (reference sequence). The CDR3 sequence is 13 residues long. The ends were cut back, 5 bases at V and 1 base at J, with 8 bases in the middle. V and J are TRBV27 and TRBJ1-1, with a possible D match to TRBD1 (5 bases). The origin of this receptor is an adult with an advanced solid tumor such as melanoma, head and neck, liver or kidney cancer. This specimen was CD4+ or CD8+ T cells sorted from blood, taken in a trial of the OX40 agonist ivuxolimab. The chain's CDR3 is CASSAGENTEAFF. Written as DNA, the CDR3 is TGTGCCAGCAGTGCGGGGGAGAACACTGAAGCTTTCTTT.